What follows describes a single TCR beta chain. The antigen is unknown. Germline CDR1 is GTSNPN and CDR2 is SVGIG (reference sequence). The CDR3 loop spans 19 amino acids. V gave up 1 base and J gave up 4 bases; unmatched junction bases: 15. The source of the sample is a study of identifying expanded T cells in peripheral blood. Regarding the study as a whole: Approximately two-week clone count variance significantly increased as total template count grew.

TCRdb's table, derived via immunoSEQ multiplex PCR, lists solely in-frame clones and lacks some. The repertoire holds approximately 120,000 clones, with roughly 82% as singletons. The clonotype was recovered from a person aged 18-70 years in good health. Sequenced sample: blood. The chain carries TRBV30 and TRBJ2-1; 11 nucleotides line up with TRBD2. This CDR3 reads CAWSALPGTSGTQYNEQFF. The CDR3 nucleotides read TGTGCCTGGAGTGCGCTTCCCGGGACTAGCGGAACTCAATACAATGAGCAGTTCTTC.